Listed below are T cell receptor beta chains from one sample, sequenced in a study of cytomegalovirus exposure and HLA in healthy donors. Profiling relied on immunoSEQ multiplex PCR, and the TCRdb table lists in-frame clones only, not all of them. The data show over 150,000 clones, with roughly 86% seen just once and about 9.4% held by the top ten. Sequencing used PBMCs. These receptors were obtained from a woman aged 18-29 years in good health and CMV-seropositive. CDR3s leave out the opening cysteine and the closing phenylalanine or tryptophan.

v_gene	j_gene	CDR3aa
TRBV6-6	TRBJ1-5	ASSYSRDKNQPQH
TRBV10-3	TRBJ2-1	AIRRTSGGYNEQF
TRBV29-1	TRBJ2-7	SVGGLMSSYEQY
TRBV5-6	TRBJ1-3	ASSLLRQLTGNTIY
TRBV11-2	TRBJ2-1	ASSWYVSRV
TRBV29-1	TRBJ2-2	SAGRTTGELF
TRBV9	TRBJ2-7	ASSVREQY
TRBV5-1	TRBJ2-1	ASSSTPSGRATNEQF
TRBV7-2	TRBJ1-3	ASSLTVYSGNTIY
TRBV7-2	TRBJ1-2	ASSLGTDYGYT
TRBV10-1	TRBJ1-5	ASSETRQGQNQPQH
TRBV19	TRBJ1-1	ASSLTVNTEAF
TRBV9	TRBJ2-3	ASSLQGDSTDTQY
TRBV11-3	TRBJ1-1	ASSLAGQGTEAF
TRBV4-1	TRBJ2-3	ASSQVAGIPDTQY
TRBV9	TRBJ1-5	ASSVGTGGNQPQH
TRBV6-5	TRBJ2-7	ASRKTNTYEQY
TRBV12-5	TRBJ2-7	ASGLTAGEQY
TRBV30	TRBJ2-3	AWLQGADTQY
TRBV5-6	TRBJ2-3	ASEGQVLRDTQY
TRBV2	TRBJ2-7	ASINAGAYEQY
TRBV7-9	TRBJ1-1	ASSLGITEAF
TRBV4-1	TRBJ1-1	ASSLPGDSGDTEAF
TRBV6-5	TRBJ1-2	ASSYLSQGLMGYT
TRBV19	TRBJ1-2	ASRQGGVYGYT
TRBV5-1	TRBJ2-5	ASSPGLAGRQETQY
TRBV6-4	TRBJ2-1	ASSLESGALYNEQF
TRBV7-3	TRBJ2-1	ASRSDSQPYNEQF
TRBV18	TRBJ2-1	ASSPWSQYNEQF
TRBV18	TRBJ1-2	ASSPEQNYGYT
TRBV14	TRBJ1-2	ASSQGHDYGYT
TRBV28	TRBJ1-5	ASSSGYQPQH
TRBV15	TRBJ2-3	ATSRVEGSTDTQY
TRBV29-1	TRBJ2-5	SAHPGETQY
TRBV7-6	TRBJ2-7	ASSLSPTRPYEQY
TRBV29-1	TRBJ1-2	SVGSGQGAGYGYT
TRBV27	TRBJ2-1	ASRLNIYNEQF
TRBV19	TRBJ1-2	ASTMRVYGYT
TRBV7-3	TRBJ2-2	ASSLRPGELF
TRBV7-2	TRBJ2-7	ASSSQTGPTYEQY
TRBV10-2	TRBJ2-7	ASSEGAGTGAYEQY
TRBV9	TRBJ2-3	ASSGLAGRVTDTQY
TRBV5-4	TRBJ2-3	ASSSTSGTDTQY
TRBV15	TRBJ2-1	ATSRDRGLGFEQF
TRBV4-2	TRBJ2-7	ASSQDGAGAYEQY
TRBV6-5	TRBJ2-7	ASSRTSGSGYEQY
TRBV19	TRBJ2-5	ATDSGDQETQY
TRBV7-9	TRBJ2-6	ATRRDSGANVLT
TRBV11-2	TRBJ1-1	ASSFTGGTEAF
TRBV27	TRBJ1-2	ASSLNRAAGYT
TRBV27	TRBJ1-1	ASRLRQEAF
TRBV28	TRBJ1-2	ASGRAPTYGYT
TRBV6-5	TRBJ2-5	ASRTSGGLETQY
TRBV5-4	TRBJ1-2	ASSPPDKGVVGYT
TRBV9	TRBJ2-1	ASTSTGAGGPGNEQF
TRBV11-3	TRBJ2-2	ASSSYTGELF
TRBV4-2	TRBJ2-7	ASSQVDSGGAYEQY
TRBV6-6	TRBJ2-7	ASSQRDFTYEQY
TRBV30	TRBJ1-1	AWSLVGGLNTEAF